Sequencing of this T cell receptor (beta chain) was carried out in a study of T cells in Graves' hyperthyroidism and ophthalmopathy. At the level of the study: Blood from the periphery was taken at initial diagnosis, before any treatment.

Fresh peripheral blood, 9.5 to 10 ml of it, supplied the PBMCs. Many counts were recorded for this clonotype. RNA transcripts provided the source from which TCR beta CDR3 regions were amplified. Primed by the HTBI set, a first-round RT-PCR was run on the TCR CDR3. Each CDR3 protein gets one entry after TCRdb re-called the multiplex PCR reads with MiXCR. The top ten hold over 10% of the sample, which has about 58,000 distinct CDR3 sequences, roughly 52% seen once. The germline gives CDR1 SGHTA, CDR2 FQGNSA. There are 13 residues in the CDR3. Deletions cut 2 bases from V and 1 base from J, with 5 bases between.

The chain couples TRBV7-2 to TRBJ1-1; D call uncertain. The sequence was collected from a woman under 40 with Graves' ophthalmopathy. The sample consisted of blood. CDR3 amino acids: CASSLWGNTEAFF. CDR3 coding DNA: TGTGCCAGCAGCTTATGGGGGAACACTGAAGCTTTCTTT.